Listed below are T cell receptor beta chains from one sample, sequenced in a study of regulatory T cells in long-lasting Graves disease. TCRdb independently ran MiXCR on the multiplex PCR reads; one entry per CDR3 protein. This sample has over 400,000 distinct CDR3 sequences, with about 14% found just once. These sequences were also reported in another study, on T cells in Graves' hyperthyroidism and ophthalmopathy.

The sample in question was peripheral blood mononuclear cells (PBMCs), obtained at new diagnosis, from a patient treated with antithyroid drugs. The receptors here all came from a woman in her fifties or sixties with Graves disease. The CDR3 runs from the conserved cysteine through the conserved F or W. The order of the fields is clone size, V gene, D gene, J gene, CDR3 protein, CDR3 DNA. A D gene is named only where the DNA matches it firmly. Size tells how often a clone was seen (once, few, many) or the class of an expanded clone, and some rows leave it out.

>many|TRBV19|TRBD1|TRBJ2-7
CASSIEGQGAYEQYF
TGTGCCAGTAGTATTGAGGGACAGGGGGCTTACGAGCAGTACTTC
>few|TRBV6-5|.|TRBJ1-1
CASSYSRGLNTEAFF
TGTGCCAGCAGTTACTCGAGAGGATTGAACACTGAAGCTTTCTTT
>few|TRBV5-1|TRBD1|TRBJ2-1
CASSWGTEYNEQFF
TGCGCCAGCAGCTGGGGGACAGAGTACAATGAGCAGTTCTTC
>few|TRBV13|.|TRBJ2-2
CASSLPGATGELFF
TGTGCCAGCAGCTTACCGGGAGCCACCGGGGAGCTGTTTTTT
>.|TRBV10-3|.|TRBJ1-1
CAISESEDHYTEAFF
TGTGCCATCAGTGAGTCAGAGGACCACTACACTGAAGCTTTCTTT
>many|TRBV7-9|.|TRBJ2-7
CASSKVGYEQYF
TGTGCCAGCAGCAAGGTGGGCTACGAGCAGTACTTC
>few|TRBV5-1|TRBD2|TRBJ2-5
CASSLGGTSGREETQYF
TGCGCCAGCAGCCTTGGCGGGACTAGCGGGAGGGAAGAGACCCAGTACTTC
>many|TRBV20-1|TRBD2|TRBJ2-1
CSASSGAYNEQFF
TGCAGTGCTTCTAGCGGGGCCTACAATGAGCAGTTCTTC
>few|TRBV6-5|TRBD2|TRBJ2-2
CASSFNSGSSFPRTGELFF
TGTGCCAGCAGTTTCAATAGCGGGAGTTCCTTCCCGAGGACCGGGGAGCTGTTTTTT
>many|TRBV7-9|TRBD2|TRBJ2-1
CASSLVRLASNEQFF
TGTGCCAGCAGCCTCGTGAGACTAGCAAGCAATGAGCAGTTCTTC
>many|TRBV11-2|.|TRBJ2-5
CASSLDQGQETQYF
TGTGCCAGCAGCTTAGATCAGGGCCAAGAGACCCAGTACTTC
>few|TRBV5-1|.|TRBJ2-7
CASGETEYEQYF
TGCGCCAGCGGGGAGACCGAGTACGAGCAGTACTTC
>.|TRBV19|TRBD2|TRBJ2-7
CASSKVGGRAGTQQYF
TGTGCCAGTAGTAAGGTCGGCGGGAGGGCCGGTACTCAGCAGTACTTC
>few|TRBV19|.|TRBJ2-1
CASTIPFGGRHEQFF
TGTGCCAGTACCATACCTTTCGGAGGACGGCATGAGCAGTTCTTC
>few|TRBV7-8|TRBD2|TRBJ2-7
CASSLVFGGSPYEQYF
TGTGCCAGCAGCTTAGTGTTTGGCGGGAGCCCCTACGAGCAGTACTTC
>few|TRBV5-6|TRBD1|TRBJ1-2
CASAAPIGGQGSYGYTF
TGTGCCAGCGCTGCGCCGATTGGCGGACAGGGTAGTTATGGCTACACCTTC
>.|TRBV18|.|TRBJ2-3
CASSPPSLGASTDTQYF
TGTGCCAGCTCACCCCCCTCTTTGGGAGCTAGCACAGATACGCAGTATTTT
>many|TRBV2|TRBD1|TRBJ2-2
CAGTGQGFTGELFF
TGTGCCGGAACGGGACAGGGGTTCACCGGGGAGCTGTTTTTT
>many|TRBV2|.|TRBJ1-5
CASSEGGGFRQPQHF
TGTGCCAGCAGTGAGGGAGGAGGGTTTCGTCAGCCCCAGCATTTT